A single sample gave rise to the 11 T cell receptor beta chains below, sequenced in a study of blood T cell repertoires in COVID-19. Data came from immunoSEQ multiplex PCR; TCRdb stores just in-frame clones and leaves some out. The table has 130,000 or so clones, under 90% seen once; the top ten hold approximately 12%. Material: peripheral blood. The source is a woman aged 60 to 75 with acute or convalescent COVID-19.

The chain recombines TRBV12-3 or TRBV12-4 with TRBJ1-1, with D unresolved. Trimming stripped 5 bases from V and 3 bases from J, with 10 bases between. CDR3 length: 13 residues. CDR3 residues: CASSRLRDTEAFF. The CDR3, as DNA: TGTGCCAGCAGTCGCCTACGGGACACTGAAGCTTTCTTT.

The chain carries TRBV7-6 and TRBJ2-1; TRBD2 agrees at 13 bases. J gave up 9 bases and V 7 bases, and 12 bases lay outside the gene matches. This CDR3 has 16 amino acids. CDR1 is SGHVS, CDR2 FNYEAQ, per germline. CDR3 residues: CASTPPGLAGFGEQFF. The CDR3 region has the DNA TGTGCCAGCACCCCTCCGGGACTAGCGGGGTTTGGTGAGCAGTTCTTC.

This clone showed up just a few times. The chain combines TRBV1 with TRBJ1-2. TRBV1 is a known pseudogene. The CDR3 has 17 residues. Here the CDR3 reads CTSSQAPKHNPYYGYTF. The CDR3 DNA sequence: TGCACCAGCAGCCAAGCCCCAAAGCATAACCCATACTATGGCTACACCTTC.

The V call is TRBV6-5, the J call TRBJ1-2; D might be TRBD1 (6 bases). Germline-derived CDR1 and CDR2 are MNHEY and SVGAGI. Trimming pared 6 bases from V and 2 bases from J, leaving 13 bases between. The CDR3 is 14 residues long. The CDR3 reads CASRNRERNYGYTF. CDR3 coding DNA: TGTGCCAGCAGGAACAGGGAGAGGAACTATGGCTACACCTTC.

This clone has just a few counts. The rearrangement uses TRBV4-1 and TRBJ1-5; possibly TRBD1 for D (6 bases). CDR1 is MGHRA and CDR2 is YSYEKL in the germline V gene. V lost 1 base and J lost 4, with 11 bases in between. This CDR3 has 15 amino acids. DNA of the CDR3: TGCGCCAGCAGCCAAGTGTTCAGGGGTAATCAGCCCCAGCATTTT. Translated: CASSQVFRGNQPQHF.

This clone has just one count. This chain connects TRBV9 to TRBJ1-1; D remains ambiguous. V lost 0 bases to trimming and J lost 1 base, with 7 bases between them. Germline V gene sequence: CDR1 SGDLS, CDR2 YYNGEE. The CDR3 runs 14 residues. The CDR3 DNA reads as TGTGCCAGCAGCGTAGCTGGAGGGAACACTGAAGCTTTCTTT. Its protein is CASSVAGGNTEAFF.

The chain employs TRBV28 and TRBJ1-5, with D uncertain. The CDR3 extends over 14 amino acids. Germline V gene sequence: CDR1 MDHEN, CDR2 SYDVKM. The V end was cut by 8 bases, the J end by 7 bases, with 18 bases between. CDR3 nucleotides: TGTGCCAGCCAGGACTCAACGGCGTCCCAGCCCCAGCATTTT. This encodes CASQDSTASQPQHF. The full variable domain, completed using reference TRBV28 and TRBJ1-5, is DVKVTQSSRYLVKRTGEKVFLECVQDMDHENMFWYRQDPGLGLRLIYFSYDVKMKEKGDIPEGYSVSREKKERFSLILESASTNQTSMYLCASQDSTASQPQHFGDGTRLSIL.

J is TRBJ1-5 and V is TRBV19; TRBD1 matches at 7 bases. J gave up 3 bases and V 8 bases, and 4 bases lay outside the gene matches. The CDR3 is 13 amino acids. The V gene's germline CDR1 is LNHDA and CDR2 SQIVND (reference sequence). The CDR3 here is CASRGQTNQPQHF. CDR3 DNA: TGTGCCAGTCGGGGACAGACCAATCAGCCCCAGCATTTT.

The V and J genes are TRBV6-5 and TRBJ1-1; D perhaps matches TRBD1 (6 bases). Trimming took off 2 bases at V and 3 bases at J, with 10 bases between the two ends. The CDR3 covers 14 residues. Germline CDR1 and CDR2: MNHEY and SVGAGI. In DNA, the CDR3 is TGTGCCAGCAGTTACACAGGGTTGGACACTGAAGCTTTCTTT. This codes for CASSYTGLDTEAFF.

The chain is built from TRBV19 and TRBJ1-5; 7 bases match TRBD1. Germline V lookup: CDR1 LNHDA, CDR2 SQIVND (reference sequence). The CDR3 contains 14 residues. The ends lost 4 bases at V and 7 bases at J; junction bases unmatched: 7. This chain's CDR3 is CASSTGTGEQPQHF. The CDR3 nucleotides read TGTGCCAGTAGTACGGGAACAGGGGAGCAGCCCCAGCATTTT.

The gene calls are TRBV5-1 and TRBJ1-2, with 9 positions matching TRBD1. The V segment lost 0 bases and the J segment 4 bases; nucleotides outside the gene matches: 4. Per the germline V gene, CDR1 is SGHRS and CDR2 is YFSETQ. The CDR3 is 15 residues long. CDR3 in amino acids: CASSLDTGGIYGYTF. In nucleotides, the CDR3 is TGCGCCAGCAGCTTGGACACAGGGGGCATCTATGGCTACACCTTC.